This TCR beta chain was documented in a study of T-cell reconstitution after alpha-beta-depleted transplantation in children. Study-level findings and limits: Certain patients had high TCRbeta diversity at day 60, and it came from recipient T cells and thymic progenitors that survived.

It was with unique molecular identifiers that the TCRbeta library was prepared. MiXCR, applied by TCRdb to the PCR reads, yields one record per CDR3 protein. The sample holds 200,000 or so distinct CDR3 sequences; about 6.6% are singletons and the top ten take approximately 5.7%. J lost 5 bases, V lost 7 bases, and 6 bases had no gene match. Germline-derived CDR1 and CDR2 are KGHDR and SFDVKD. The CDR3 has 13 amino acids. This clonotype has a count of ten or more. The antigen is unknown. This receptor was identified in a boy between 2 and 10 years old with acute lymphoblastic leukemia, due to receive a stem cell transplant. The chain carries TRBV24-1 and TRBJ2-7; 8 positions match TRBD1. The source was PBMCs, collected before TCRalphabeta/CD19-depleted stem cell transplant. CDR3 sequence reads: CATRQGDADEQYF. The CDR3 bases are TGTGCCACCAGACAGGGGGACGCCGACGAGCAGTACTTC.